The TCR beta chain described here comes from a study of blood T cell repertoires in COVID-19. Overall study: COVID-19 samples from acute and convalescent phases originated in the United States, Italy and Spain. From T cells, B-cell-depleted T cells, or PBMCs came the material, which was cDNA or gDNA.

This CDR3 is built from 15 residues. Germline-derived CDR1 and CDR2 are MGHRA and YSYEKL. The V end was cut by 4 bases, the J end by 2 bases, with 12 bases between. This table comes from immunoSEQ multiplex PCR, and its TCRdb copy is limited to in-frame clones, with some not included. The sample includes 95,000 to 150,000 clones, 82% seen only once; the top ten take approximately 4.9%. This sequence joins TRBV4-1 and TRBJ1-3; D might be TRBD1 (5 bases). The TCR comes from a woman aged 70 to 79 with acute or convalescent COVID-19. The specimen was peripheral blood. The CDR3 loop is CASSPTRQPGNTIYF. The CDR3 bases are TGCGCCAGCAGCCCTACCCGACAGCCTGGAAACACCATATATTTT.